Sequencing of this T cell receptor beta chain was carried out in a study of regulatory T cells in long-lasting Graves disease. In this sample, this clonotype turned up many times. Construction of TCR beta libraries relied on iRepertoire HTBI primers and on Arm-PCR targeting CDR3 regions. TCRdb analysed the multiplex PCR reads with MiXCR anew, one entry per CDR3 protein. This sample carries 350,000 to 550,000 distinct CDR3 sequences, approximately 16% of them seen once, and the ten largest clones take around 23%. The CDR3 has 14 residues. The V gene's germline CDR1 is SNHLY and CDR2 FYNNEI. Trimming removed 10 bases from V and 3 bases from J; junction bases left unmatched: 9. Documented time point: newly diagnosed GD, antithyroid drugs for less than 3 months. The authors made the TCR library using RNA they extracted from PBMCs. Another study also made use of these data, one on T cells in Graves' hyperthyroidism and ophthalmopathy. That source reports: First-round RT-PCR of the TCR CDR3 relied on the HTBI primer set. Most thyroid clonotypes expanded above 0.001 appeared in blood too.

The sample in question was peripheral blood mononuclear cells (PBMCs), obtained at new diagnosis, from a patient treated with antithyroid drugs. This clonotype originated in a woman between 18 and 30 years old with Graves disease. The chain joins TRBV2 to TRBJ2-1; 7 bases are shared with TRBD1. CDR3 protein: CAILDRVGYNEQFF. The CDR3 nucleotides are TGTGCCATCCTCGACAGGGTGGGCTACAATGAGCAGTTCTTC.